Presented here are 26 T cell receptor beta chains from one specimen sequenced in a study of blood T cell repertoires in COVID-19. Libraries were prepared by immunoSEQ multiplex PCR; TCRdb keeps only in-frame clonotypes and omits some of them. The table has roughly 180,000 clones, roughly 84% seen once. The sequencing input was peripheral blood. The receptor set was obtained from a woman aged 45-60 years with COVID-19, enrolled during active disease.

In this sample, this clone turned up once. The chain links TRBV19 to TRBJ2-3; a weak D match, TRBD1 (6 bases). CDR1 and CDR2 from the germline V gene are LNHDA and SQIVND (reference sequence). With 1 base removed from V and 2 bases from J, the gap between germline ends came to 13 bases. CDR3 size: 16 residues. This CDR3 reads CASSIGRGGPTDTQYF. The CDR3, as DNA: TGTGCCAGTAGTATAGGGCGAGGGGGACCCACAGATACGCAGTATTTT.

V is TRBV11-3 and J is TRBJ1-1; 8 bases align to TRBD1. J lost 6 bases, V lost 5 bases, and 8 bases had no gene match. The CDR3 is 14 residues long. Looked up from germline, CDR1 is SGHNT and CDR2 is YENEEA. DNA for the CDR3: TGTGCCAGCAGCCCGCAGGGGGCGGGGGCTGAAGCTTTCTTT. Its protein product is CASSPQGAGAEAFF. Drawing the rest from reference TRBV11-3 and TRBJ1-1, the complete variable domain is EAGVVQSPRYKIIEKKQPVAFWCNPISGHNTLYWYLQNLGQGPELLIRYENEEAVDDSQLPKDRFSAERLKGVDSTLKIQPAELGDSAVYLCASSPQGAGAEAFFGQGTRLTVV.

The CDR3, as DNA: TGTGCCAGCAGCTTCCGGGACAGACTGTTTTTT. Its translation: CASSFRDRLFF. J is TRBJ1-4 and V is TRBV3-1 (or the pseudogene TRBV3-2), with 7 bases matching TRBD1. Germline assignment: CDR1 LGHDT and CDR2 YNNKEL (reference sequence). This CDR3 spans 11 amino acids. With V trimmed by 5 bases and J by 13 bases, 4 bases remained unmatched.

V gene TRBV30 combines with J gene TRBJ2-7, with 7 bases matching TRBD1. The germline gives CDR1 GTSNPN, CDR2 SVGIG (reference sequence). This CDR3 has 14 residues. Germline trimming cut 0 bases from V and 2 bases from J; bases unmatched to any gene: 4. DNA of the CDR3: TGTGCCTGGAGTGTATTGCAGGGGGCCTACGAGCAGTACTTC. Translated: CAWSVLQGAYEQYF.

J is TRBJ1-1 and V is TRBV28; 12 bases are a match to TRBD1. The CDR3 is 15 residues long. V shed 6 bases, J shed 1 base, and the junction held 3 bases outside the gene matches. Germline CDR1 is MDHEN and CDR2 is SYDVKM. In DNA form, the CDR3 reads TGTGCCAGCAGGGGGACAGGGGGCTCGAACACTGAAGCTTTCTTT. Its translation is CASRGTGGSNTEAFF. The full variable domain, with the rest looked up from reference TRBV28 and TRBJ1-1, is DVKVTQSSRYLVKRTGEKVFLECVQDMDHENMFWYRQDPGLGLRLIYFSYDVKMKEKGDIPEGYSVSREKKERFSLILESASTNQTSMYLCASRGTGGSNTEAFFGQGTRLTVV.

The chain joins TRBV4-1 to TRBJ1-2, with D perhaps matching TRBD1 (5 bases). This CDR3 region has 13 residues. CDR1 is MGHRA and CDR2 is YSYEKL in the germline V gene. The V end was cut by 0 bases, the J end by 4 bases, with 6 bases between. CDR3 DNA: TGCGCCAGCAGCCAAGACAGGGCCTATGGCTACACCTTC. Protein: CASSQDRAYGYTF.

The J gene is TRBJ1-2, the V gene TRBV7-9; perhaps TRBD1 as D (5 bases). The V end was cut by 5 bases, the J end by 4 bases, with 17 bases between. The CDR3 length is 15 residues. Germline CDR1 and CDR2: SEHNR and FQNEAQ (reference sequence). The CDR3 protein is CASSIGGEFTYGYTF. As DNA, the CDR3 is TGTGCCAGCAGCATCGGGGGGGAATTTACCTATGGCTACACCTTC.

The J gene is TRBJ1-2, the V gene TRBV7-2; D gene unclear. CDR1 SGHTA and CDR2 FQGNSA come from the germline V gene. V lost 1 base and J lost 6, with 15 bases in between. The CDR3 loop spans 15 amino acids. This chain's CDR3 is CASSLDKTSSNGYTF. The CDR3, as DNA: TGTGCCAGCAGCTTAGATAAGACAAGCTCTAATGGCTACACCTTC.

The chain joins TRBV18 to TRBJ2-7, with D tentatively TRBD1 (6 bases). CDR3 length equals 13 residues. V lost 5 bases to trimming and J lost 0 bases, with 8 bases between them. Germline lookup yields CDR1 KGHSH and CDR2 LQKENI. CDR3 sequence (DNA): TGTGCCAGCTCAGAGGGGGACTCCTACGAGCAGTACTTC. Encoded protein: CASSEGDSYEQYF.

The chain couples TRBV5-6 to TRBJ2-5; 16 nucleotides agree with TRBD2. After removal of 2 bases from V and 4 bases from J, the junction contained 8 bases not matched to a gene. From germline, CDR1 is SGHDT and CDR2 YYEEEE. The CDR3 length is 18 residues. The CDR3 nucleotides read TGTGCCAGCAGCTTCTCCGGGACTAGCGGGGGGGCCCGAGAGACCCAGTACTTC. It yields the protein CASSFSGTSGGARETQYF.

CDR3: CASSGGGSTEAFF. The CDR3 DNA reads TGTGCCAGTTCAGGGGGCGGGAGCACTGAAGCTTTCTTT. This rearrangement joins TRBV2 to TRBJ1-1, with 8 bases aligning to TRBD1. The CDR3 has 13 amino acids. Losses at the gene ends were 9 bases for V and 4 bases for J; bases not matched to a gene: 7. Germline V CDR1 and CDR2: SNHLY, FYNNEI.

The chain employs TRBV11-2 and TRBJ2-2, with D perhaps TRBD2 (6 bases). V dropped 6 bases and J dropped 6 bases, with 17 bases sitting between them. CDR3 length: 15 residues. Germline V gene data show CDR1 as SGHAT and CDR2 as FQNNGV. This CDR3 is CASRDPAGKAGELFF. The CDR3 region has the DNA TGTGCCAGCAGAGACCCCGCGGGGAAGGCCGGGGAGCTGTTTTTT.

This clone appeared once. The genes are TRBV14 and TRBJ2-1; TRBD1 is a possible D gene (5 bases). The ends were cut back, 0 bases at V and 6 bases at J, with 15 bases in the middle. The germline V gene encodes CDR1 SGHDN and CDR2 FVKESK. This CDR3 comprises 16 residues. In DNA form, the CDR3 reads TGTGCCAGCAGCCAAGATCTGGGGCTGGGGCGCAATGAGCAGTTCTTC. This sequence encodes CASSQDLGLGRNEQFF.

The genes are TRBV24-1 and TRBJ1-4, with 11 bases matching TRBD1. Trimming at V came to 6 bases and at J to 8 bases, leaving 10 bases not matched to a gene. The CDR3 sequence is 16 residues long. CDR1 and CDR2 (germline): KGHDR, SFDVKD. CDR3 amino acids: CATSHSPGQGGEKLFF. The DNA of the CDR3 is TGTGCCACCAGTCATTCCCCGGGACAGGGGGGAGAAAAACTGTTTTTT.

The genes are TRBV7-2 and TRBJ2-5; maybe TRBD1 (5 bases). Germline V gene data show CDR1 as SGHTA and CDR2 as FQGNSA. The CDR3 loop spans 14 amino acids. V shed 6 bases and J shed 1 base, with 12 bases lying between them. CDR3 sequence (DNA): TGTGCCAGCAGGCAGGGTTTAACCCAAGAGACCCAGTACTTC. This translates into CASRQGLTQETQYF. Full variable domain (rest looked up from reference TRBV7-2 and TRBJ2-5): GAGVSQSPSNKVTEKGKDVELRCDPISGHTALYWYRQSLGQGLEFLIYFQGNSAPDKSGLPSDRFSAERTGGSVSTLTIQRTQQEDSAVYLCASRQGLTQETQYFGPGTRLLVL.

This clone turned up a few times. The rearrangement joins TRBV10-1 to TRBJ1-6; the D gene is possibly TRBD1 (6 bases). CDR3 length equals 18 residues. The ends were cut back, 5 bases at V and 0 bases at J, with 17 bases in the middle. From germline, CDR1 is WNHNN and CDR2 SYGVQD (reference sequence). The CDR3 protein is CASSYPGVPSSYNSPLHF. CDR3 coding DNA: TGCGCCAGCAGTTATCCAGGGGTACCTAGCTCCTATAATTCACCCCTCCACTTT.

As for this clone: Sequence at one end of the junction differs from germline and may be a read error. This chain joins TRBV24-1 and TRBJ2-7; 9 positions match TRBD1. CDR1 is KGHDR and CDR2 is SFDVKD in the germline V gene. CDR3 length: 17 residues. The CDR3 DNA is TGTGCCACCAGTGGTTTGGTGGGCCGGGACAGGGAGTACGAGCAGTACTTC. Its translation is CATSGLVGRDREYEQYF.

The chain employs TRBV13 and TRBJ2-3; a weak D match, TRBD2 (5 bases). This CDR3 contains 16 residues. Deletions cut 5 bases from V and 6 bases from J, with 21 bases between. Germline V CDR1 and CDR2: PRHDT, FYEKMQ (reference sequence). CDR3 protein: CASSRSASSSGDTQYF. The CDR3, as DNA: TGTGCCAGCAGCCGCTCAGCTTCCTCGTCGGGGGATACGCAGTATTTT.

V gene TRBV15 combines with J gene TRBJ2-2, with 9 bases that match TRBD1. Trimming took 3 bases from V and 7 from J; bases not matched to a gene: 9. The CDR3 extends over 16 amino acids. Looked up from germline, CDR1 is LNHNV and CDR2 is YYDKDF (reference sequence). In nucleotides, the CDR3 is TGTGCCACCAGCAGGGGGGACAGGGACCTTGTCGGGGAGCTGTTTTTT. It is translated as CATSRGDRDLVGELFF.

The chain employs TRBV5-1 and TRBJ1-1; D call uncertain. The CDR3 has 15 amino acids. V lost 0 bases to trimming and J lost 6 bases, with 15 bases between them. In germline, CDR1 is SGHRS, CDR2 YFSETQ. In DNA, the CDR3 is TGCGCCAGCAGCTTGGTGGAGGGCGGGTGGGCTGAAGCTTTCTTT. Amino acids: CASSLVEGGWAEAFF.

This clone was seen only a few times. V gene TRBV10-1 combines with J gene TRBJ2-2; 8 bases are a match to TRBD1. The V gene's germline CDR1 is WNHNN and CDR2 SYGVQD (reference sequence). The CDR3 runs 13 residues. V shed 1 base, J shed 9 bases, and the junction held 1 base outside the gene matches. The CDR3 is CASSEYRGRELFF. The CDR3 DNA follows: TGCGCCAGCAGTGAGTACAGGGGGAGGGAGCTGTTTTTT.

The rearrangement joins TRBV3-1 (or the pseudogene TRBV3-2) to TRBJ2-1; a weak D match, TRBD2 (5 bases). This CDR3 has 15 residues. Trimming removed 1 base from V and 5 bases from J, with 12 bases in between. CDR1 and CDR2 from the germline V gene are LGHDT and YNNKEL (reference sequence). CDR3 amino acids: CASSQGPDGNNEQFF. DNA of the CDR3: TGTGCCAGCAGCCAAGGTCCGGACGGGAACAATGAGCAGTTCTTC.

J is TRBJ1-1 and V is TRBV2; tentatively, D is TRBD1 (6 bases). This CDR3 contains 14 residues. The V gene's germline CDR1 is SNHLY and CDR2 FYNNEI. V shed 0 bases and J shed 4 bases, with 9 bases lying between them. The CDR3 is CASSEAGGRTEAFF. The CDR3 nucleotides read TGTGCCAGCAGTGAAGCAGGGGGACGCACTGAAGCTTTCTTT.

This sequence joins TRBV19 and TRBJ1-6; 7 nucleotides match TRBD1. In germline, CDR1 is LNHDA, CDR2 SQIVND (reference sequence). CDR3 size: 15 residues. Trimming at V came to 5 bases and at J to 8 bases, leaving 9 bases not matched to a gene. The CDR3 coding sequence is TGTGCCAGTAGTCCCGGACAGGCCACTCATTCACCCCTCCACTTT. Encoded protein: CASSPGQATHSPLHF. The full variable domain, its missing parts supplied by reference TRBV19 and TRBJ1-6, is DGGITQSPKYLFRKEGQNVTLSCEQNLNHDAMYWYRQDPGQGLRLIYYSQIVNDFQKGDIAEGYSVSREKKESFPLTVTSAQKNPTAFYLCASSPGQATHSPLHFGNGTRLTVT.

V usage is TRBV3-1 (or the pseudogene TRBV3-2) and J usage is TRBJ1-4, with 9 bases matching TRBD1. From germline, CDR1 is LGHDT and CDR2 YNNKEL (reference sequence). This CDR3 spans 13 amino acids. V shed 4 bases, J shed 7 bases, and the junction held 1 base outside the gene matches. This CDR3 is CASSRQGVEKLFF. Written as DNA, the CDR3 is TGTGCCAGCAGCCGACAGGGGGTTGAAAAACTGTTTTTT.

J is TRBJ1-4 and V is TRBV28; TRBD1 might be the D (5 bases). Germline values: CDR1 MDHEN, CDR2 SYDVKM. The germline V and J ends were trimmed by 6 bases and 3 bases, with 11 bases remaining between them. This CDR3 is 14 amino acids long. Here the CDR3 DNA reads TGTGCCAGCAGCCAGACAGCGCCTAATGAAAAACTGTTTTTT. Amino acids: CASSQTAPNEKLFF.